This TCR beta chain was sequenced for a study of T cells in Graves' hyperthyroidism and ophthalmopathy. TCR beta CDR3 regions were amplified from RNA transcripts. TCR CDR3 underwent first-round RT-PCR with the HTBI primer set. Each CDR3 protein is one row after TCRdb ran MiXCR on the multiplex PCR reads. The data contain 250,000 or so distinct CDR3 sequences, approximately 16% of them seen just once; the ten biggest clones take up under 35%. Deletions cut 6 bases from V and 5 bases from J, with 13 bases between. CDR1 SGHAT and CDR2 FQNNGV come from the germline V gene. The CDR3 extends over 13 amino acids. This clonotype was recorded many times.

The V call is TRBV11-2, the J call TRBJ1-2; D might be TRBD1 (5 bases). The sequenced material came from blood. This receptor was identified in a woman aged 18-30 years with Graves' ophthalmopathy. The CDR3 DNA is TGTGCCAGCAGTTCCCAGGGAGAGTATGGCTACACCTTC. Translated: CASSSQGEYGYTF.